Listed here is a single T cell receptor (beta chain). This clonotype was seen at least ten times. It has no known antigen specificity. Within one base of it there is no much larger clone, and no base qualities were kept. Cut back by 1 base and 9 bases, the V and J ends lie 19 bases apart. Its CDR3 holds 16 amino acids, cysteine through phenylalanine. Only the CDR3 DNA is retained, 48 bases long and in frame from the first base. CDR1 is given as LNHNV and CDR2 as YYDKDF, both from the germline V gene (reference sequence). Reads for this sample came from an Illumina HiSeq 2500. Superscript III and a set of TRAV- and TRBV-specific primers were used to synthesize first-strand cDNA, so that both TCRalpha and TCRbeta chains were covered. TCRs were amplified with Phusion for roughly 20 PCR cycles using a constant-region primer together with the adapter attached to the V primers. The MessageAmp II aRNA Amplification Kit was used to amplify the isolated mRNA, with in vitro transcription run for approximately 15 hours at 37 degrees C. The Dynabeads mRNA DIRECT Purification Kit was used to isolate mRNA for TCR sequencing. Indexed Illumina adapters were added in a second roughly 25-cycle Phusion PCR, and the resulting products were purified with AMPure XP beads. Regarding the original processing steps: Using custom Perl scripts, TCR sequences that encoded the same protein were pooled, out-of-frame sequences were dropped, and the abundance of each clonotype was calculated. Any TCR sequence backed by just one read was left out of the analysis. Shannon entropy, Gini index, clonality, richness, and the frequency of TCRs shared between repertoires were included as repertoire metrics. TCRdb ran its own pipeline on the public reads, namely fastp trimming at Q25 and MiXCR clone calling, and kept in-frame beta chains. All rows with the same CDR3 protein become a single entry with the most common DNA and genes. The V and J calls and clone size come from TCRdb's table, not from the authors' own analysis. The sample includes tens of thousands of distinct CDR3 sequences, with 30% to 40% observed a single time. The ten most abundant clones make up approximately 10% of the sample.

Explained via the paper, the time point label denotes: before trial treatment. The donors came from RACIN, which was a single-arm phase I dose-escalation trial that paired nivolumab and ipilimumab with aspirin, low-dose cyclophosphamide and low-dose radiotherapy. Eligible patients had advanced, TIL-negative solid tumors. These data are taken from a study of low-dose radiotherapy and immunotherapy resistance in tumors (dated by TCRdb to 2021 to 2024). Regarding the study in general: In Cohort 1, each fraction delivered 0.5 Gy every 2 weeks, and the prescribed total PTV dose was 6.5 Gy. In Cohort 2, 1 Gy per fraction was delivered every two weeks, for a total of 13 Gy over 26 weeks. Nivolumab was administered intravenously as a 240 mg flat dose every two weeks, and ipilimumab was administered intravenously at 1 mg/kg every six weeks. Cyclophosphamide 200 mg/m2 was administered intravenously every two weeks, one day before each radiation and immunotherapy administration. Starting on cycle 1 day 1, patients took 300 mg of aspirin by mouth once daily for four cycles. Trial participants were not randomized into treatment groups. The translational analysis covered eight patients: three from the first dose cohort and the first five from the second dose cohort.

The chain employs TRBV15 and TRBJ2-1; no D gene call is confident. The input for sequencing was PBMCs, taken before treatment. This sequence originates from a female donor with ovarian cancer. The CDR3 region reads CATSRVGIYDPSEQFF. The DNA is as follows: TGTGCCACCAGCAGAGTTGGTATCTACGACCCCAGTGAGCAGTTCTTC.